This TCR beta chain was identified in a study of T cells after yellow fever vaccination. This clonotype was seen a few times. MiXCR, run by TCRdb on the 5' RACE reads, gives a single entry per CDR3 protein. In the table there are around 120,000 distinct CDR3 sequences, about 16% of which are singletons. The sequences come from CD8+ T cells sorted from PBMCs, collected 5 days after the yellow fever booster vaccination. The origin of this receptor is a man aged 18 to 35 who received the YFV17D yellow fever vaccine.

In DNA form, the CDR3 reads TGCGCCAGCAGCCGCCTCACCGGGACAGGGTCTGGAAACACCATATATTTT. Amino acid sequence: CASSRLTGTGSGNTIYF. V gene TRBV4-3 combines with J gene TRBJ1-3; TRBD1 matches at 9 bases. Germline V CDR1 and CDR2: LGHNA, YSLEER. V trimming: 4 bases; J trimming: 1 base; junction bases outside the gene matches: 8. This CDR3 comprises 17 residues.